This T cell receptor beta chain comes out of a study of blood T cell repertoires in COVID-19. For the study at large: From the United States, Italy and Spain came samples of acute and convalescent COVID-19. From T cells, B-cell-depleted T cells, or PBMCs came the material, which was cDNA or gDNA.

V lost 1 base, J lost 5 bases, and 1 base stayed unmatched. The CDR3 has 14 amino acids. Per germline, CDR1 KGHSH and CDR2 LQKENI. Regarding this clone: This specimen includes other DNA sequences encoding the same CDR3.

Original methodology: Amplification of reference gene primers was used by the study to estimate nucleated cell counts. Data came from immunoSEQ multiplex PCR; TCRdb stores just in-frame clones and leaves some out. V, J and clone size are those of that table, while D and trimming were read from the DNA. The sample includes 150,000 to 200,000 clones, about nine tenths of them seen just once. Input material: peripheral blood. The chain combines TRBV18 with TRBJ2-2; 7 bases map to TRBD2. The source of this sequence is a man aged 18 to 30 who had recovered from COVID-19. CDR3 DNA: TGTGCCAGCTCACCACAAGCGGGAACCGGGGAGCTGTTTTTT. Amino acids: CASSPQAGTGELFF.